A selection of T cell receptor beta chains follows, all from one sample in a study of T cell repertoires in cytomegalovirus infection. TCRdb analysed the reads with MiXCR anew, one entry per CDR3 protein. Here the sample spans hundreds of thousands of distinct CDR3 sequences, roughly 33% being singletons. These receptors have no known antigen. This sample comprised cultured PBMCs, obtained from culture after CMV antigen stimulation. The receptors originated from a human donor in good health (CMV status not recorded). Some clones in this sample may be carry-over from other donors' samples. CDR3s include the opening cysteine and the closing phenylalanine or tryptophan. Fields, in order: J gene, clone size, V gene, D gene, CDR3 DNA, CDR3 protein. D genes are given only for firm matches. Clone size is shown for a subset of rows, as once, few, many or a class of expanded clone.

TRBJ1-1	-	TRBV18	-	TGTGCCAGCTCACCTTACTCCGAGGGTATGAACACTGAAGCTTTCTTT	CASSPYSEGMNTEAFF
TRBJ2-7	-	TRBV6-2/TRBV6-3	TRBD2	TGTGCCAGCCTCCCAACGAGAACGGGGGGATACGAGCAGTACTTC	CASLPTRTGGYEQYF
TRBJ2-7	-	TRBV20-1	TRBD2	TGCAGTGCTAGAGATCGTAGGCTAGCGGGAACCGAGCAGTACTTC	CSARDRRLAGTEQYF
TRBJ2-5	-	TRBV7-9	-	TGTGCCAGCAGCCAATACCCAGAACAAGAGACCCAGTACTTC	CASSQYPEQETQYF
TRBJ2-2	few	TRBV11-2	TRBD2	TGTGCCAGCAGCTCGATGGGACTAGCGGGAACCGGGGAGCTGTTTTTT	CASSSMGLAGTGELFF
TRBJ1-1	-	TRBV18	TRBD1	TGTGCCAGCTCACGGGGACAGAGCATGAACACTGAAGCTTTCTTT	CASSRGQSMNTEAFF
TRBJ2-7	-	TRBV29-1	-	TGCAGCGTTGCCATAACGAACGAGCAGTACTTC	CSVAITNEQYF
TRBJ2-4	few	TRBV6-2/TRBV6-3	TRBD1	TGTGCCAGCAGCCCTACGGACAGGCGGGAAAACATTCAGTACTTC	CASSPTDRRENIQYF
TRBJ2-5	-	TRBV5-5	TRBD1	TGTGCCAGCAGCCCGACAGGGGGCACATGGGAGACCCAGTACTTC	CASSPTGGTWETQYF
TRBJ2-3	-	TRBV15	-	TGTGCCACCAGCAGAGTCGGTAGCGGCACAGATACGCAGTATTTT	CATSRVGSGTDTQYF
TRBJ2-7	many	TRBV7-8	TRBD2	TGTGCCAGCAGCTTAGGCGGGGGGAACTACGAGCAGTACTTC	CASSLGGGNYEQYF
TRBJ1-4	few	TRBV2	-	TGTGCCAGCAGTGAAGAGAGCACCAATTGGGCCCCTTTT	CASSEESTNWAPF
TRBJ2-3	-	TRBV20-1	-	TGCAGTGCTAGGACAGGTCCCATCTCGGATACGCAGTATTTT	CSARTGPISDTQYF
TRBJ2-1	few	TRBV7-2	-	TGTGCCAGCAGCTATCCGGGGCTCAACAATGAGCAGTTCTTC	CASSYPGLNNEQFF
TRBJ2-7	-	TRBV7-6	-	TGTGCCAGCACCGAAAAGTCGGGGCCGATACCGGAGCAGTACTTC	CASTEKSGPIPEQYF
TRBJ1-1	-	TRBV12-3/TRBV12-4	-	TGTGCCAGCAGCTCGGGACATTCGAACACTGAAGCTTTCTTT	CASSSGHSNTEAFF